Listed below are T cell receptor beta chains from one sample, sequenced in a study of blood T cell repertoires in COVID-19. TCRdb's table, derived via immunoSEQ multiplex PCR, lists solely in-frame clones and lacks some. The sample has approximately 360,000 clones; 80% to 90% are singletons. The sequenced sample consisted of peripheral blood. The receptors derive from a man between 35 and 55 years old with acute or convalescent COVID-19. Both conserved end residues are part of each CDR3. A row's size may be missing; if present it is once, few, many or a size class.

J	size	V	CDR3
TRBJ1-6	.	TRBV19	CASREGQTNSPLHF
TRBJ1-1	.	TRBV6-1	CASSEYGQPNTEAFF
TRBJ1-6	.	TRBV19	CASSIRVRGAAGNSPLHF
TRBJ2-7	.	TRBV5-1	CASSLGTRYEQYF
TRBJ1-5	.	TRBV10-2	CASSDIGDSNQPQHF
TRBJ2-1	.	TRBV27	CASSLSARDGWVAEQFF
TRBJ1-2	.	TRBV28	CASYLTEQGEFNYGYTF
TRBJ1-5	once	TRBV19	CASMISDQPQHF
TRBJ2-3	.	TRBV18	CASSPQSGRADTQYF
TRBJ2-7	.	TRBV6-5	CASTPDREAVYEQYF
TRBJ1-2	.	TRBV28	CASRTGGGPYGYTF
TRBJ2-7	.	TRBV6-2/TRBV6-3	CASSYIQSYEQYF
TRBJ1-1	.	TRBV14	CASSQDNAWSPDNEAFF
TRBJ2-7	few	TRBV3-1/TRBV3-2	CASSLEGVARGEQYF
TRBJ1-5	once	TRBV28	CASSSSTGTRPQHF
TRBJ2-1	.	TRBV6-1	CASSEDPGRSYNEQFF
TRBJ1-1	.	TRBV30	CAWSVQQGGEAFF
TRBJ2-3	.	TRBV11-2	CASSLLGAVSTDTQYF
TRBJ2-3	.	TRBV28	CASSPPGITDTQYF
TRBJ2-2	.	TRBV19	CASSLQRTAGELFF
TRBJ2-7	few	TRBV27	CASRPTGAFDEQYF
TRBJ2-1	once	TRBV11-2	CASSFLLAGARGGNNEQFF
TRBJ2-2	once	TRBV5-1	CASSAGRTGGAGELFF
TRBJ2-1	.	TRBV28	CASRSPLGAGGWNEQFF
TRBJ1-1	.	TRBV9	CASSANRDIWSTEAFF
TRBJ1-2	.	TRBV5-1	CASSPGGGPRYGYTF
TRBJ2-5	few	TRBV30	CAWSVQGLTETQYF
TRBJ2-3	.	TRBV20-1	CSASLAGVHTQYF
TRBJ1-5	.	TRBV27	CASGRQGAQQPQHF
TRBJ2-7	many	TRBV27	CASSGPPSGNGLGYEQYF
TRBJ2-7	.	TRBV5-4	CASSLEGQGLTQGYEQYF
TRBJ2-7	.	TRBV6-2/TRBV6-3	CASSHRDRAHEQYF
TRBJ1-2	.	TRBV11-2	CTSSLGTGDLGGYTF
TRBJ1-5	.	TRBV6-2/TRBV6-3	CASSYRSRGSHQPQHF
TRBJ2-3	.	TRBV28	CASSSPPWGSSTDTQYF
TRBJ2-7	.	TRBV30	CAWSAGASSYEQYF